One TCR beta chain is described in this entry. Its matching antigen is unknown. The data belong to a study of T cell responses to AZD1222 COVID-19 vaccine. Study results and caveats: Increases in Spike-specific TCR breadth and depth were seen after two AZD1222 doses.

Per germline, CDR1 SNHLY and CDR2 FYNNEI. The CDR3 runs to 12 residues. Trimming shortened V by 6 bases and J by 6 bases, and 9 bases separated the two germline ends. Using immunoSEQ multiplex PCR, the repertoire was profiled, and TCRdb retains in-frame clones only, with some absent. Among some 120,000 clones listed, about 85% were seen once. The chain recombines TRBV2 with TRBJ2-4; no clear D. This sequence originates from an adult in good health. The sample in question was peripheral blood, obtained on day 0 of AZD1222 vaccination. CDR3 DNA: TGTGCCAGCAGGACGGACCTAAACATTCAGTACTTC. Amino acid sequence: CASRTDLNIQYF. Combining the CDR3 with reference TRBV2 and TRBJ2-4 gives the whole variable domain EPEVTQTPSHQVTQMGQEVILRCVPISNHLYFYWYRQILGQKVEFLVSFYNNEISEKSEIFDDQFSVERPDGSNFTLKIRSTKLEDSAMYFCASRTDLNIQYFGAGTRLSVL.